The rows below give T cell receptor beta chains drawn from one sample of a study of long-term antiretroviral therapy in people with HIV. Assay: immunoSEQ multiplex PCR; the TCRdb copy retains only in-frame clones and omits some. This sample has some 17,000 clones, with over 70% found just once. This sample comprised unsorted PBMCs, obtained 0.3 years before starting antiretroviral therapy. These receptors were collected from a man aged 50 to 59 with HIV. CDR3s include the opening cysteine and the closing phenylalanine or tryptophan. Each record gives: D gene, clone size, J gene, V gene, CDR3 DNA, CDR3 protein. A D gene is named only where the DNA matches it firmly. Clone size is shown for a subset of rows, as once, few, many or a class of expanded clone.

-,once,TRBJ1-4,TRBV4-3,TGCGCCAGCAGCCTCACCGGGGTGACTGAAAAACTGTTTTTT,CASSLTGVTEKLFF
-,-,TRBJ1-2,TRBV19,TGTGCCAGTAGTATCTTAGGAGGGGCGAACTATGGCTACACCTTC,CASSILGGANYGYTF
TRBD2,-,TRBJ2-3,TRBV19,TGTGCCAGTAGTGGGCGCGGGGGTAATACGCAGTATTTT,CASSGRGGNTQYF
-,once,TRBJ1-4,TRBV7-9,TGTGCCAGCAGTCCCCAGGGGAAGGGAGAAAAACTGTTTTTT,CASSPQGKGEKLFF
-,-,TRBJ2-7,TRBV6-5,TGTGCCAGCAGTTCACCCGGGTATGCCTACGAGCAGTACTTC,CASSSPGYAYEQYF
TRBD1,once,TRBJ1-1,TRBV27,TGTGCCAGCAGTTCGGGACAGGGGGGGCCTGAAGCTTTCTTT,CASSSGQGGPEAFF
-,-,TRBJ2-2,TRBV6-5,TGTGCCAGCAGTTACTCGGCAACGAACACCGGGGAGCTGTTTTTT,CASSYSATNTGELFF
-,few,TRBJ2-3,TRBV28,TGTGCCAGCTCTATTACGGCTAGCACAGATACGCAGTATTTT,CASSITASTDTQYF
TRBD2,once,TRBJ2-1,TRBV5-1,TGCGCCAGCAGCTTGGAAGCGGGGGGTTACAATGAGCAGTTCTTC,CASSLEAGGYNEQFF
-,-,TRBJ2-3,TRBV19,TGTGCCAGTAGTATCCTCCGAGGGAGCACAGATACGCAGTATTTT,CASSILRGSTDTQYF
TRBD2,-,TRBJ2-1,TRBV4-3,TGCGCCAGCAGCCACCTAGCGGGAGACTACAATGAGCAGTTCTTC,CASSHLAGDYNEQFF
TRBD1,-,TRBJ1-5,TRBV19,TGTGCCAGTAGCATAATCTGGACAGGTATTGGCAATCAGCCCCAGCATTTT,CASSIIWTGIGNQPQHF